The 25 T cell receptor beta chains below were found in one sample sequenced in a study of T cell repertoires in cytomegalovirus infection. TCRdb passed the reads through MiXCR, listing each CDR3 protein once. The sample carries some 350,000 distinct CDR3 sequences, about 35% recorded once. No antigen has been assigned to these receptors. The sequenced sample was cultured PBMCs, obtained from culture after CMV antigen stimulation. Source of these receptors: a human donor in good health (CMV status not recorded). Some clones in this sample may be carry-over from other donors' samples.

V is TRBV7-2 and J is TRBJ1-2; D remains unclear. Germline V gene data show CDR1 as SGHTA and CDR2 as FQGNSA. The length of the CDR3 is 15 residues. V dropped 0 bases and J dropped 3 bases, with 11 bases sitting between them. The CDR3 region is CASSLAVRDDYGYTF. The CDR3 coding sequence is TGTGCCAGCAGCTTAGCGGTTCGAGACGACTATGGCTACACCTTC.

On this clonotype: A read error may be the cause here, since a much bigger clone is one base away. The V and J genes are TRBV29-1 and TRBJ2-4; 9 bases line up with TRBD2. This CDR3 has 16 residues. V lost 3 bases, J lost 8 bases, and 14 bases stayed unmatched. Germline values: CDR1 SQVTM, CDR2 ANQGSEA. CDR3 sequence (DNA): TGCAGCGTTGATGGGGTAGCGGGAGTTCACGGATACATTCAGTACTTC. It specifies CSVDGVAGVHGYIQYF.

The chain has TRBV6-2 or TRBV6-3 and TRBJ2-7; D ambiguous. V lost 6 bases, J lost 0 bases, and 21 bases lay in between. Looked up from germline, CDR1 is MNHEY and CDR2 is SVGEGT. The CDR3 has 17 amino acids. The CDR3 region has the DNA TGTGCCAGCAGGCCTGCCTTCCCCGGAATGGGCTCCTACGAGCAGTACGTC. It codes for CASRPAFPGMGSYEQYV.

The chain carries TRBV19 and TRBJ1-5; 9 bases fit TRBD1. Trimming took 3 bases from V and 6 from J; bases not matched to a gene: 6. Germline loops: CDR1 LNHDA, CDR2 SQIVND (reference sequence). The length of the CDR3 is 15 residues. For the CDR3, the DNA is TGTGCCAGTAGTATGGGACAGGGAGTGGGTCAGCCCCAGCATTTT. Encoded protein: CASSMGQGVGQPQHF.

The chain is built from TRBV19 and TRBJ2-7; no clear D gene. This CDR3 region has 13 residues. The germline CDR1 and CDR2 sequences are LNHDA and SQIVND (reference sequence). V lost 6 bases and J lost 2, with 11 bases in between. The CDR3 region is CASRQTTTYEQYF. The CDR3 DNA reads as TGTGCCAGTAGACAAACGACAACCTACGAGCAGTACTTC. The full variable domain, its missing parts supplied by reference TRBV19 and TRBJ2-7, is DGGITQSPKYLFRKEGQNVTLSCEQNLNHDAMYWYRQDPGQGLRLIYYSQIVNDFQKGDIAEGYSVSREKKESFPLTVTSAQKNPTAFYLCASRQTTTYEQYFGPGTRLTVT.

This clonotype was seen more than once but under ten times. V and J are TRBV7-2 and TRBJ1-3; no firm D call. The germline V and J ends were trimmed by 2 bases and 2 bases, with 10 bases remaining between them. Germline lookup yields CDR1 SGHTA and CDR2 FQGNSA. The CDR3 consists of 15 residues. The CDR3 reads CASSLFPGTGNTIYF. DNA of the CDR3: TGTGCCAGCAGCTTATTTCCGGGGACTGGAAACACCATATATTTT.

This clonotype turned up a few times. J is TRBJ2-1 and V is TRBV4-1; 7 nucleotides line up with TRBD1. Germline V gene data show CDR1 as MGHRA and CDR2 as YSYEKL. V shed 0 bases, J shed 9 bases, and the junction held 11 bases outside the gene matches. The CDR3 is 16 amino acids. Here the CDR3 reads CASSQDVNRGLGEQFF. CDR3 coding DNA: TGCGCCAGCAGCCAAGATGTAAACAGGGGATTAGGTGAGCAGTTCTTC.

The chain joins TRBV27 to TRBJ1-4, with a tentative D call TRBD1 (5 bases). CDR1 and CDR2 from the germline V gene are MNHEY and SMNVEV (reference sequence). The CDR3 extends over 17 amino acids. V lost 0 bases and J lost 3, with 14 bases in between. CDR3 amino acids: CASSLSHRQPPNEKLFF. The CDR3, as DNA: TGTGCCAGCAGTTTATCCCACAGACAGCCACCTAATGAAAAACTGTTTTTT.

The sample holds a few counts of this clonotype. This chain joins TRBV4-3 and TRBJ1-1; D may be TRBD1 (5 bases). Germline lookup yields CDR1 LGHNA and CDR2 YSLEER. The CDR3 length is 13 residues. With 1 base removed from V and 5 bases from J, the gap between germline ends came to 8 bases. The CDR3 bases are TGCGCCAGCAGCCAAGTAGGGGAGACTGAAGCTTTCTTT. This encodes CASSQVGETEAFF.

The chain is built from TRBV6-6 and TRBJ1-1; weak D call: TRBD1 (6 bases). With 5 bases removed from V and 0 bases from J, the gap between germline ends came to 10 bases. Germline values: CDR1 MNHNY, CDR2 SVGAGI (reference sequence). This CDR3 is built from 14 residues. The CDR3 DNA reads TGTGCCAGCAGTGATCGGGGGCTGAACACTGAAGCTTTCTTT. Protein sequence: CASSDRGLNTEAFF.

In this sample, this clonotype turned up a few times. This rearrangement joins TRBV27 to TRBJ2-1; D remains unclear. V lost 4 bases and J 7 bases, leaving 11 bases between the germline ends. The germline V gene encodes CDR1 MNHEY and CDR2 SMNVEV (reference sequence). The CDR3 sequence is 13 residues long. For the CDR3, the DNA is TGTGCCAGCAGTTCCGTCCTGGGGAATGAGCAGTTCTTC. Protein: CASSSVLGNEQFF.

This clonotype was seen at least ten times. This rearrangement joins TRBV27 to TRBJ2-1, with no clear D. The V gene's germline CDR1 is MNHEY and CDR2 SMNVEV (reference sequence). V lost 6 bases, J lost 0 bases, and 6 bases lay in between. This CDR3 contains 13 residues. The CDR3 region is CASSFGSYNEQFF. CDR3 coding DNA: TGTGCCAGCAGCTTTGGCTCCTACAATGAGCAGTTCTTC.

This clonotype appeared many times. The chain uses TRBV7-2 and TRBJ1-2; D remains unclear. The V gene's germline CDR1 is SGHTA and CDR2 FQGNSA. There are 13 residues in the CDR3. V was trimmed by 1 base and J by 8 bases, leaving 11 bases between them. The CDR3 protein is CASSLGPTEGYTF. CDR3 bases: TGTGCCAGCAGCTTAGGGCCCACGGAGGGCTACACCTTC.

This clonotype was detected only a few times. V gene TRBV11-2 combines with J gene TRBJ1-5, with D possibly being TRBD1 (6 bases). The CDR3 is 14 residues long. Germline CDR1 SGHAT, CDR2 FQNNGV. V was trimmed by 5 bases and J by 1 base, leaving 9 bases between them. CDR3 DNA: TGTGCCAGCAGCGAAGGGGGGAGCAATCAGCCCCAGCATTTT. Amino acids: CASSEGGSNQPQHF.

This clonotype was detected only a few times. The chain uses TRBV20-1 and TRBJ2-1; 11 positions agree with TRBD2. CDR1 and CDR2 from the germline V gene are DFQATT and SNEGSKA (reference sequence). V was pared by 0 bases and J by 7 bases, with 11 bases of the junction left unmatched. The CDR3 covers 17 residues. CDR3 sequence: CSAREPLLAGAVNEQFF. In DNA form, the CDR3 reads TGCAGTGCTAGAGAACCGTTACTAGCGGGGGCCGTAAATGAGCAGTTCTTC.

This chain joins TRBV5-1 and TRBJ1-1, with D maybe TRBD1 (6 bases). The CDR3 loop spans 15 amino acids. Germline loops: CDR1 SGHRS, CDR2 YFSETQ. V lost 1 base, J lost 2 bases, and 12 bases lay in between. The CDR3 spells CASSLRGTDNTEAFF. The CDR3 region has the DNA TGCGCCAGCAGCTTGAGGGGGACGGATAACACTGAAGCTTTCTTT.

This clonotype showed up just a few times. V usage is TRBV4-2 and J usage is TRBJ1-3; D call uncertain. The CDR3 runs to 17 residues. Germline assignment: CDR1 LGHNA and CDR2 YNFKEQ. The V end was cut by 1 base, the J end by 0 bases, with 13 bases between. The CDR3 is CASSQGSAGASGNTIYF. The CDR3 nucleotides are TGTGCCAGCAGCCAAGGTTCAGCAGGAGCCTCTGGAAACACCATATATTTT.

The chain carries TRBV10-3 and TRBJ1-1; 9 bases are shared with TRBD1. The germline V gene encodes CDR1 ENHRY and CDR2 SYGVKD. V shed 6 bases and J 3 bases; nucleotides not matched to a gene: 11. The CDR3 runs 16 residues. The CDR3 DNA reads as TGTGCCATCAGGTGGAATCTACAGGGGGCAGACACTGAAGCTTTCTTT. This encodes CAIRWNLQGADTEAFF.

This clonotype was observed a few times. The chain combines TRBV7-2 with TRBJ1-5, with 9 nucleotides matching TRBD1. The CDR3 consists of 18 residues. V dropped 2 bases and J dropped 6; count of bases not matched to a gene: 14. CDR1 is SGHTA, CDR2 FQGNSA, per germline. CDR3 sequence (DNA): TGTGCCAGCAGCTTACCTAAACCCGGGACAGGGTTTACTCAGCCCCAGCATTTT. Residues: CASSLPKPGTGFTQPQHF.

The table lists this clonotype with many counts. This sequence joins TRBV20-1 and TRBJ2-1; TRBD2 aligns across 7 bases. The CDR3 extends over 15 amino acids. Looked up from germline, CDR1 is DFQATT and CDR2 is SNEGSKA (reference sequence). V lost 3 bases, J lost 3 bases, and 8 bases stayed unmatched. The CDR3 DNA reads TGCAGTGCTAGTGCCGGGACTACCCTCTACAATGAGCAGTTCTTC. It encodes CSASAGTTLYNEQFF.

Ten or more counts support this clonotype. The gene calls are TRBV7-2 and TRBJ1-6; D unresolved. CDR1 and CDR2 from the germline V gene are SGHTA and FQGNSA. Deletions cut 0 bases from V and 9 bases from J, with 12 bases between. The CDR3 is made up of 15 amino acids. The CDR3 spells CASSLAPTSGSPLHF. CDR3 nucleotide sequence: TGTGCCAGCAGCTTAGCGCCTACCTCGGGTTCACCCCTCCACTTT.

This clonotype was counted only a few times. In DNA, the CDR3 is TGCAGCGCGGAAAGCGCCCTGTTTTTTGAGAACACTGAAGCTTTCTTT. This codes for CSAESALFFENTEAFF. The chain carries TRBV29-1 and TRBJ1-1; no reliable D call. The CDR3 runs to 16 residues. CDR1 is SQVTM, CDR2 ANQGSEA, per germline. Trimming left V 7 bases short and J 1 base short, with 22 bases between.

The rearrangement links TRBV19 to TRBJ2-5, with TRBD1 as a possible D gene (5 bases). Germline CDR1 is LNHDA and CDR2 is SQIVND (reference sequence). The CDR3 sequence is 16 residues long. Trimming shortened V by 0 bases and J by 2 bases, and 13 bases separated the two germline ends. CDR3 bases: TGTGCCAGTAGTATAGAAGTGACAGATGGTCAAGAGACCCAGTACTTC. Amino acid sequence: CASSIEVTDGQETQYF.

V usage is TRBV7-2 and J usage is TRBJ2-4; 10 nucleotides match TRBD2. Germline CDR1 is SGHTA and CDR2 is FQGNSA. J gave up 3 bases and V 4 bases, and 21 bases lay outside the gene matches. The CDR3 runs 21 residues. The CDR3 here is CASSSNMGGSGRVNVKNIQYF. The CDR3 DNA reads TGTGCCAGCAGCTCCAACATGGGGGGCAGCGGGAGGGTAAATGTCAAAAACATTCAGTACTTC.

The V and J genes are TRBV19 and TRBJ1-4, with D unclear. Germline-derived CDR1 and CDR2 are LNHDA and SQIVND (reference sequence). This CDR3 comprises 15 residues. Trimming left V 3 bases short and J 0 bases short, with 8 bases between. The CDR3 spells CASSISSATNEKLFF. CDR3 bases: TGTGCCAGTAGTATCAGCAGTGCAACTAATGAAAAACTGTTTTTT.